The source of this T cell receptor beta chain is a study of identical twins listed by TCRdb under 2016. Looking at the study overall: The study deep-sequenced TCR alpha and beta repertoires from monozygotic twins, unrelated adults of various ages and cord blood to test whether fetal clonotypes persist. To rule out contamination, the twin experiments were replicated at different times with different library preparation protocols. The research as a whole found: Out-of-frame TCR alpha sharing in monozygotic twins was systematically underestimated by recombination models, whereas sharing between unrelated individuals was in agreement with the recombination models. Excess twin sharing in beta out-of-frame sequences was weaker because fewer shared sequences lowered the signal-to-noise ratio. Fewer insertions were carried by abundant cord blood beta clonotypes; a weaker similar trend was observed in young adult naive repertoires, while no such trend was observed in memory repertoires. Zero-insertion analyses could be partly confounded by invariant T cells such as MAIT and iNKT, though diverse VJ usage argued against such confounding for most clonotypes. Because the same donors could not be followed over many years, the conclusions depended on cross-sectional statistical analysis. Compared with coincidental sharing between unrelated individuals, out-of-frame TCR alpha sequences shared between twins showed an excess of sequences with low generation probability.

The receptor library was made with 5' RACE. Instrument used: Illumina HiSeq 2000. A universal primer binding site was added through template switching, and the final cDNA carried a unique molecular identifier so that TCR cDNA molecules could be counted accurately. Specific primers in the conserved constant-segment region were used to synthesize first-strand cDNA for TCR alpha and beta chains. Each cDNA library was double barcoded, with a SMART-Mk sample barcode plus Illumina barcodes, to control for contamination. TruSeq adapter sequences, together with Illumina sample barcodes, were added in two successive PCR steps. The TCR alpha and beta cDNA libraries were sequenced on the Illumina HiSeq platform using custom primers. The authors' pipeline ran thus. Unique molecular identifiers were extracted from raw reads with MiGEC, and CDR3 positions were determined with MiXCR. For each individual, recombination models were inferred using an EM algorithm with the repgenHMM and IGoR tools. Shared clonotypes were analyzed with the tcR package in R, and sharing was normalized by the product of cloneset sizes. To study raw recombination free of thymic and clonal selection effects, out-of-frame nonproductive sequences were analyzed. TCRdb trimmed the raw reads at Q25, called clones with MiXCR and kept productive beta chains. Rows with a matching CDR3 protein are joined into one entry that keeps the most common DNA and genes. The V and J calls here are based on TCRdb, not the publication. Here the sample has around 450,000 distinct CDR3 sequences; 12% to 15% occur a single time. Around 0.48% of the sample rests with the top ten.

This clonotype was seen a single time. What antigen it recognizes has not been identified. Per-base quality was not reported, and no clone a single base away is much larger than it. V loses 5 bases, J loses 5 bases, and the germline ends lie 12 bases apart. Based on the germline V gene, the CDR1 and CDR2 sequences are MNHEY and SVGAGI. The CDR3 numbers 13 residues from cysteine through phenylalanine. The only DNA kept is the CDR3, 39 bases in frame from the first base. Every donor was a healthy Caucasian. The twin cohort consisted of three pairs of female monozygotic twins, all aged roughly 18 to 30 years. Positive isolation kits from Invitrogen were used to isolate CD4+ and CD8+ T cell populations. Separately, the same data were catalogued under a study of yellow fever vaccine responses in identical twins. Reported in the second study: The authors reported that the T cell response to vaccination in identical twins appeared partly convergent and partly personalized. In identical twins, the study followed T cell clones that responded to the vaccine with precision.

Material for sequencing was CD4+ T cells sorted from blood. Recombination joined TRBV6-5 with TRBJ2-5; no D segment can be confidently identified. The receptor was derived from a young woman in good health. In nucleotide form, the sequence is TGTGCCAGCAGTAACCGAGGTGATGAGACCCAGTACTTC. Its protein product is CASSNRGDETQYF.